This T cell receptor beta chain was sequenced in a study of T cell responses to AZD1222 COVID-19 vaccine. About the study: Timing groups of about 4 and about 12 weeks for second doses were pooled.

The study's findings and limits: Donors were chiefly white British, with a greater number of females, and clonal diversity was perhaps underestimated.

As regards this clone: Its antigen is unknown.

The CDR3 has 13 residues. Germline V gene lookup returns CDR1 MNHEY and CDR2 SMNVEV (reference sequence). Trimming left V 6 bases short and J 3 bases short, with 11 bases between. TCRdb keeps only in-frame clones here, not all; method: immunoSEQ multiplex PCR. The sample consists of around 30,000 clones, about 94% of them appearing once. The rearrangement joins TRBV27 to TRBJ1-1; D remains ambiguous. The clonotype was recovered from an adult in good health. This specimen consisted of peripheral blood, obtained on day 0 of AZD1222 vaccination. CDR3 in DNA: TGTGCCAGCAGGGCCCCAGGAGACACTGAAGCTTTCTTT. Translating it yields CASRAPGDTEAFF.